The 18 T cell receptor beta chains presented below share a single source sample, sequenced in a study of cytomegalovirus exposure and HLA in healthy donors. Some clones are missing from TCRdb's copy, which holds only in-frame ones; the method was immunoSEQ multiplex PCR. Altogether about 300,000 clones are present, roughly 90% being singletons, with the ten largest covering over 0.85%. The sequencing input was PBMCs. Source of these receptors: a woman aged 18-30 years in good health and CMV-seronegative.

This chain links TRBV5-4 with TRBJ2-1; maybe TRBD1 (5 bases). The germline CDR1 and CDR2 sequences are SGHNT and YYREEE (reference sequence). Trimming took 3 bases from V and 10 from J, leaving 8 bases between them. The CDR3 has 11 amino acids. The CDR3 is CASSWAGEQFF. The CDR3 bases are TGTGCCAGCAGCTGGGCAGGGGAGCAGTTCTTC.

V and J are TRBV10-2 and TRBJ2-7; a possible D gene is TRBD2 (5 bases). V dropped 10 bases and J dropped 5 bases, with 15 bases sitting between them. This CDR3 spans 12 amino acids. CDR1 WSHSY and CDR2 SAAADI come from the germline V gene. The CDR3 spells CATGLTTNEQYF. The CDR3 DNA reads TGCGCCACCGGCTTGACTACAAACGAGCAGTACTTC.

The CDR3 DNA sequence: TGTGCCAGCAGTTCCATATTAGCGCGACAGGCCGGTTTAGCTGTAAGCAATCAGCCCCAGCATTTT. Translating gives CASSSILARQAGLAVSNQPQHF. The rearrangement links TRBV28 to TRBJ1-5, with D perhaps TRBD1 (6 bases). The germline V gene encodes CDR1 MDHEN and CDR2 SYDVKM. This CDR3 spans 22 amino acids. Trimming took 4 bases from V and 1 from J, leaving 32 bases between them.

The rearrangement links TRBV27 to TRBJ1-3, with D maybe TRBD1 (5 bases). Germline CDR1 and CDR2: MNHEY and SMNVEV (reference sequence). The CDR3 is made up of 14 amino acids. V was shortened by 2 bases and J by 3 bases, with 8 bases between the two germline ends. CDR3: CASSLGGVGNTIYF. As DNA, the CDR3 is TGTGCCAGCAGTTTAGGAGGGGTTGGAAACACCATATATTTT.

The chain uses TRBV2 and TRBJ2-2; 9 bases fit TRBD2. The CDR3 sequence is 14 residues long. V was clipped by 7 bases and J by 0 bases; unmatched bases: 0. The V gene's germline CDR1 is SNHLY and CDR2 FYNNEI. The CDR3 region is CASTSGANTGELFF. CDR3 bases: TGTGCCAGCACTAGCGGGGCGAACACCGGGGAGCTGTTTTTT.

This chain uses TRBV23-1 with TRBJ1-2, with D tentatively TRBD1 (6 bases). TRBV23-1 is an ORF; its function is uncertain. Deletions cut 0 bases from V and 6 bases from J, with 20 bases between. The length of the CDR3 is 17 residues. CDR3 bases: TGCGCCAGCAGTCAATCGGTAGGCCAGGGGATCACGGATGGCTACACCTTC. It encodes CASSQSVGQGITDGYTF.

This CDR3 reads CASSYLGERDTEAFF. For the CDR3, the DNA is TGTGCCAGCAGTTACTTAGGGGAAAGAGACACTGAAGCTTTCTTT. This chain links TRBV6-5 with TRBJ1-1; possible D gene TRBD1, 5 bases. Trimming removed 1 base from V and 3 bases from J, with 12 bases in between. The CDR3 is made up of 15 amino acids. Germline loops: CDR1 MNHEY, CDR2 SVGAGI.

The gene calls are TRBV15 and TRBJ2-7; 10 bases are shared with TRBD2. Trimming took 1 base from V and 3 from J; bases not matched to a gene: 15. Germline CDR1 is LNHNV and CDR2 is YYDKDF (reference sequence). CDR3 length: 19 amino acids. In DNA form, the CDR3 reads TGTGCCACCAGCAGAGCTGGCCACTCCGGACTAGCGGACTTCTACGAGCAGTACTTC. Encoded protein: CATSRAGHSGLADFYEQYF.

This clone has a single count. This chain links TRBV7-9 with TRBJ1-4; D is unresolved. The length of the CDR3 is 15 residues. The V gene lost 1 base and the J gene lost 5 bases, with 11 bases spanning the gap. Germline lookup yields CDR1 SEHNR and CDR2 FQNEAQ (reference sequence). The CDR3 sequence is CASSLESRRNEKLFF. CDR3 nucleotide sequence: TGTGCCAGCAGCTTAGAGTCCCGGAGGAATGAAAAACTGTTTTTT.

V gene TRBV9 combines with J gene TRBJ2-5, with D perhaps matching TRBD2 (6 bases). CDR1 is SGDLS, CDR2 YYNGEE, per germline. Trimming removed 1 base at V and 5 bases at J, with 15 bases between. The CDR3 sequence is 15 residues long. The CDR3 here is CASSVNGREGETQYF. The DNA for the CDR3 is TGTGCCAGCAGCGTAAACGGGAGAGAGGGTGAGACCCAGTACTTC.

The chain joins TRBV27 to TRBJ2-2; tentative D call: TRBD1 (5 bases). Trimming pared 2 bases from V and 5 bases from J, leaving 9 bases between. The CDR3 has 14 amino acids. The germline V gene has CDR1 MNHEY and CDR2 SMNVEV (reference sequence). CDR3 nucleotides: TGTGCCAGCAGTTTAATAGGGGTAACCGGGGAGCTGTTTTTT. This gives the protein CASSLIGVTGELFF.

The chain is built from TRBV10-3 and TRBJ2-1; TRBD2 matches at 12 bases. The CDR3 extends over 19 amino acids. After removal of 10 bases from V and 1 base from J, the junction contained 17 bases not matched to a gene. Looked up from germline, CDR1 is ENHRY and CDR2 is SYGVKD. In nucleotides, the CDR3 is TGTGCCACCCTAGGAGACGGGACTAGCGGGTCTTTGTCCTACAATGAGCAGTTCTTC. This gives the protein CATLGDGTSGSLSYNEQFF.

The chain joins TRBV28 to TRBJ2-4, with 9 bases matching TRBD1. V was pared by 7 bases and J by 0 bases, with 13 bases of the junction left unmatched. Germline V lookup: CDR1 MDHEN, CDR2 SYDVKM. The CDR3 loop spans 18 amino acids. This CDR3 reads CASKRTGERRIAKNIQYF. DNA of the CDR3: TGTGCCAGCAAGCGGACAGGGGAAAGGAGGATAGCCAAAAACATTCAGTACTTC. Combining the CDR3 with reference TRBV28 and TRBJ2-4 gives the whole variable domain DVKVTQSSRYLVKRTGEKVFLECVQDMDHENMFWYRQDPGLGLRLIYFSYDVKMKEKGDIPEGYSVSREKKERFSLILESASTNQTSMYLCASKRTGERRIAKNIQYFGAGTRLSVL.

This clone was observed a handful of times. This chain connects TRBV15 to TRBJ2-7; 12 bases match TRBD1. This CDR3 contains 16 residues. Germline CDR1 LNHNV, CDR2 YYDKDF (reference sequence). Trimming removed 2 bases from V and 5 bases from J; junction bases left unmatched: 7. CDR3 nucleotides: TGTGCCACCAGCAGAACTCCGGGACAGGGGGCCCACGAGCAGTACTTC. Translation gives CATSRTPGQGAHEQYF.

V and J are TRBV30 and TRBJ2-7; 11 positions agree with TRBD1. Germline values: CDR1 GTSNPN, CDR2 SVGIG (reference sequence). The CDR3 extends over 15 amino acids. V was pared by 1 base and J by 0 bases, with 2 bases of the junction left unmatched. The CDR3 DNA reads TGTGCCTGGAGTGCAGGGACAGGGGGCTCCTACGAGCAGTACTTC. Amino acids: CAWSAGTGGSYEQYF. The full variable domain, its missing parts supplied by reference TRBV30 and TRBJ2-7, is SQTIHQWPATLVQPVGSPLSLECTVEGTSNPNLYWYRQAAGRGLQLLFYSVGIGQISSEVPQNLSASRPQDRQFILSSKKLLLSDSGFYLCAWSAGTGGSYEQYFGPGTRLTVT.

V is TRBV7-2 and J is TRBJ2-2, with TRBD1 identical over 9 bases. J lost 5 bases, V lost 6 bases, and 7 bases had no gene match. This CDR3 comprises 15 residues. The germline gives CDR1 SGHTA, CDR2 FQGNSA. The CDR3 is CASRAGTGRTGELFF. The CDR3 nucleotides read TGTGCCAGCAGAGCCGGGACAGGGAGGACCGGGGAGCTGTTTTTT.

This CDR3 is CASSSSDPGSNYGYTF. Here the CDR3 DNA reads TGTGCCAGCAGCTCGTCAGACCCGGGTTCAAACTATGGCTACACCTTC. The rearrangement joins TRBV7-9 to TRBJ1-2; no firm D call. Trimming shortened V by 4 bases and J by 2 bases, and 17 bases separated the two germline ends. The CDR3 spans 16 residues. Germline values: CDR1 SEHNR, CDR2 FQNEAQ (reference sequence).

This clone was seen once. The V call is TRBV23-1, the J call TRBJ2-7; 8 nucleotides align to TRBD2. TRBV23-1 belongs to the ORF category, with a function that is uncertain. V trimming: 2 bases; J trimming: 2 bases; junction bases outside the gene matches: 5. The CDR3 consists of 15 residues. This CDR3 reads CASSQALAETYEQYF. In DNA form, the CDR3 reads TGCGCCAGCAGTCAAGCACTAGCGGAAACCTACGAGCAGTACTTC.